The clone carrying this TCR beta chain has a handful of counts. Antigen specificity is unknown. The CDR3 totals 14 residues. CDR1 and CDR2 from the germline V gene are GTSNPN and SVGIG (reference sequence). Trimming took off 0 bases at V and 7 bases at J, with 15 bases between the two ends. These data are taken from a study of beta chain features in type 1 diabetes. Overall study results and limits: When Type 1 diabetes patients were examined, their TCRB CDR3s proved moderately but significantly shorter in all four CD4+ subsets.

Reverse transcribing all isolated RNA meant expressed TCRB transcripts were sequenced. TCRdb's table, derived via immunoSEQ multiplex PCR, lists solely in-frame clones and lacks some. The sample consists of about half a million clones, roughly 30% of them appearing once. The V and J genes are TRBV30 and TRBJ1-2, with D perhaps matching TRBD1 (5 bases). The TCR originated in a man aged 18 to 29 in good health. Sequences were obtained from naive CD4+ T cells from blood. Written as DNA, the CDR3 is TGTGCCTGGAGTGTACTCTCAGTAGGGGCTGGCTACACCTTC. Translating gives CAWSVLSVGAGYTF.